Listed here is a single TCR beta chain. This sample was included in a study of CD8 T cells in Susac syndrome. Random hexamers served to reverse transcribe roughly 0.5 to 1 ug RNA. The authors amplified TCR beta CDR3 across 54 Vbeta and 13 Jbeta using immunoSEQ multiplex PCR. TCRdb reprocessed the immunoSEQ multiplex PCR reads via MiXCR and lists one record per CDR3 protein. Here the sample spans fewer than 300,000 distinct CDR3 sequences, 70% to 90% being singletons. Germline V gene lookup returns CDR1 ENHRY and CDR2 SYGVKD. This CDR3 has 16 residues. Unmatched junction bases numbered 6, after V lost 2 bases and J lost 4 bases.

The receptor's source is a human donor with multiple sclerosis. The sequenced sample was CD8+ T cells from PBMCs. This sequence joins TRBV10-3 and TRBJ2-3, with 10 bases lining up with TRBD2. The chain's CDR3 is CAISEVASGRSDTQYF. The CDR3 DNA follows: TGTGCCATCAGTGAGGTGGCTAGCGGGAGATCAGATACGCAGTATTTT.